The clone carrying this TCR beta chain appeared many times. TCRdb passed the RACE reads through MiXCR, listing each CDR3 protein once. Of some 250,000 distinct CDR3 sequences detected, roughly 7.7% appear once; the ten largest clones hold 1.2%. The CDR3 runs to 14 residues. Germline lookup yields CDR1 MDHEN and CDR2 SYDVKM. V lost 2 bases to trimming and J lost 3 bases; unmatched junction nucleotides: 1. These data are taken from a study of human T cells and chemical hapten exposure. As to time point: pre-sensitization, week 0. Treatment: therapeutic diphenylcyclopropenone sensitization with weekly scalp DPC.

The J gene is TRBJ2-3, the V gene TRBV28; 8 bases line up with TRBD2. The sample was whole blood, taken in connection with sensitization to the hapten diphenylcyclopropenone (DPC). This receptor was taken from a man aged 18 to 29 with alopecia areata. Some clones in this sample may be carry-over from other donors' samples. Here the CDR3 reads CASSLRGGTDTQYF. The CDR3 nucleotides are TGTGCCAGCAGTTTACGGGGGGGAACAGATACGCAGTATTTT.